Listed below are T cell receptor beta chains from one sample, sequenced in a study of blood T cell repertoires in COVID-19. The method was immunoSEQ multiplex PCR; TCRdb's version includes in-frame clones alone and lacks a portion of them. This table has 200,000 to 250,000 clones, less than 85% appearing once. Sequencing was done on a sample of PBMCs or T cells enriched from blood (not recorded which). Receptors were obtained from a man aged 55-75 years who had recovered from COVID-19. Each CDR3 is given with its conserved first and last residue. The D gene is left open where the match is weak. Only part of the rows carry a size: once, few, many, or a class if the clone is expanded.

D,J,size,V,DNA,CDR3
TRBD1,TRBJ1-2,-,TRBV3-1/TRBV3-2,TGTGCCAGCAGCCAAGCGTCCGGGACAGGTGCCTACTATGGCTACACCTTC,CASSQASGTGAYYGYTF
-,TRBJ1-4,-,TRBV5-1,TGCGCCAGCAGCTTGGGGCAGTTTAATGAAAAACTGTTTTTT,CASSLGQFNEKLFF
-,TRBJ2-1,-,TRBV11-3,TGTGCCAGCAGCCTCCGGACAGAAAACAATGAGCAGTTCTTC,CASSLRTENNEQFF
TRBD1,TRBJ1-6,-,TRBV5-1,TGCGCCAGCAGCTTTTCGACAGGGACAAATTCACCCCTCCACTTT,CASSFSTGTNSPLHF
-,TRBJ2-4,-,TRBV30,TGTGCCTGGAGTGGAGGCAAAAACATTCAGTACTTC,CAWSGGKNIQYF
-,TRBJ2-1,-,TRBV29-1,TGCAGCGTTGACAGGGAAGGATACAATGAGCAGTTCTTC,CSVDREGYNEQFF
-,TRBJ2-5,-,TRBV3-1/TRBV3-2,TGTGCCAGCAGCCAAGGTAACCAAGAGACCCAGTACTTC,CASSQGNQETQYF
-,TRBJ1-4,-,TRBV29-1,TGCAGCGTTGACCTTCCAGGTACAACTAATGAAAAACTGTTTTTT,CSVDLPGTTNEKLFF
-,TRBJ2-2,many,TRBV7-9,TGTGCCAGCAGCGATTGGGCCTCCGGGGAGCTGTTTTTT,CASSDWASGELFF
-,TRBJ1-4,-,TRBV27,TGTGCCAGCAGTTCCTTTGCAACTAATGAAAAACTGTTTTTT,CASSSFATNEKLFF
-,TRBJ2-4,-,TRBV18,TGTGCCAGCTCACCCGGAGAGAGAGGCATTCAGTACTTC,CASSPGERGIQYF
-,TRBJ1-1,-,TRBV7-2,TGTGCCAGCAGCCTATCGAGGCGAGGGGGGAACACTGAAGCTTTCTTT,CASSLSRRGGNTEAFF
TRBD1,TRBJ2-2,-,TRBV30,TGTGCCTGTCAACAGGGGGTGTCCACCGGGGAGCTGTTTTTT,CACQQGVSTGELFF
-,TRBJ1-2,-,TRBV6-1,TGTGCCAGCAGTGAAGACAGGGTATCCTACTATGGCTACACCTTC,CASSEDRVSYYGYTF
-,TRBJ2-3,-,TRBV6-2/TRBV6-3,TGTGCCAGCAGTTACCGGCGGAAGAGCACAGATACGCAGTATTTT,CASSYRRKSTDTQYF
TRBD1,TRBJ2-3,few,TRBV5-1,TGCGCCAGCAGCTTGGTAGCGGTGACAGGGGGGCGCACAGATACGCAGTATTTT,CASSLVAVTGGRTDTQYF
TRBD1,TRBJ2-2,-,TRBV7-9,TGTGCCAGCAGCTCCCCTGTCGGGACAGGGGGAATCGGGGAGCTGTTTTTT,CASSSPVGTGGIGELFF
TRBD2,TRBJ2-3,-,TRBV10-1,TGCGCCAGCAGCCGACTAGCGGGCGAAGGCACAGATACGCAGTATTTT,CASSRLAGEGTDTQYF
-,TRBJ2-7,-,TRBV14,TGTGCCAGCAGCCACCGCTACGAGCAGTACTTC,CASSHRYEQYF
-,TRBJ1-5,few,TRBV7-2,TGTGCCAGCAGCAGCAGGGTGGGTAATCAGCCCCAGCATTTT,CASSSRVGNQPQHF
TRBD1,TRBJ2-3,few,TRBV11-2,TGTGCCAGCAGCTCAACCGGGACAGCCACAGATACGCAGTATTTT,CASSSTGTATDTQYF
TRBD1,TRBJ2-5,-,TRBV29-1,TGCAGCGTTGAAAGGGGGCGCGGGACCCAGTACTTC,CSVERGRGTQYF
TRBD1,TRBJ1-2,-,TRBV19,TGTGCCAGTAGCTTGGGACAGCGCTCCTATGGCTACACCTTC,CASSLGQRSYGYTF
-,TRBJ2-1,-,TRBV4-1,TGCGCCAGCAGCCCCGGGCGCATGACGGGGGTAGATGAGCAGTTCTTC,CASSPGRMTGVDEQFF
-,TRBJ1-6,-,TRBV6-2/TRBV6-3,TGTGCCAGCAGTGCCGCGGGGGTCTCCTATAATTCACCCCTCCACTTT,CASSAAGVSYNSPLHF
-,TRBJ1-2,-,TRBV5-6,TGTGCCAGCAGCTTGAATCGGGTCTACGGCTACACCTTC,CASSLNRVYGYTF
TRBD2,TRBJ2-3,few,TRBV15,TGTGCCACCAGCAGAGATGTGGGCGGGGGTTATACAGATACGCAGTATTTT,CATSRDVGGGYTDTQYF
-,TRBJ1-3,-,TRBV7-9,TGTGCCAGCAGCCTGGAGTCCGCTGGAAACACCATATATTTT,CASSLESAGNTIYF
-,TRBJ1-1,few,TRBV6-5,TGTGCCAGCAGTCCAACAGGGCTCGCTGAAGCTTTCTTT,CASSPTGLAEAFF
-,TRBJ2-5,-,TRBV18,TGTGCCAGCTCACCGAGGCAGGGAACTCAAGAGACCCAGTACTTC,CASSPRQGTQETQYF
TRBD1,TRBJ1-6,-,TRBV18,TGTGCCAGCTCTCTCGGGACAGGGTTTAATTCACCCCTCCACTTT,CASSLGTGFNSPLHF
-,TRBJ2-5,-,TRBV7-2,TGTGCCAGCAGCTTAGGTGGGGGACTCCAAGAGACCCAGTACTTC,CASSLGGGLQETQYF
-,TRBJ2-7,-,TRBV27,TGTGCCAGCAGTTTCAACGCCCGGAGGGCCGGGTTCGGCGAGCAGTACTTC,CASSFNARRAGFGEQYF
-,TRBJ2-7,-,TRBV18,TGTGCCAGCTCACTTAAGGCCGGAGGAACCTACGAGCAGTACTTC,CASSLKAGGTYEQYF
-,TRBJ1-1,-,TRBV2,TGTGCCAGCAGTGAGTGGGGCAAGAACACTGAAGCTTTCTTT,CASSEWGKNTEAFF
TRBD1,TRBJ2-1,-,TRBV5-4,TGTGCCAGCAGCTTCGACAGGGGGATTTACAATGAGCAGTTCTTC,CASSFDRGIYNEQFF
-,TRBJ2-7,-,TRBV4-3,TGCGCCAGCAGCCAAGGGGCCAGGTCCTACGAGCAGTACTTC,CASSQGARSYEQYF
-,TRBJ2-7,-,TRBV19,TGTGCCAGTAGTCCTGGGCGCCCCTACGAGCAGTACTTC,CASSPGRPYEQYF
-,TRBJ1-2,-,TRBV29-1,TGCAGCGTTGAAGATCTAGGAGGGGCTCATGGCTACACCTTC,CSVEDLGGAHGYTF
TRBD1,TRBJ1-2,-,TRBV4-1,TGCGCCAGCAGCCATGGACAGGGGGCAGACTATGGCTACACCTTC,CASSHGQGADYGYTF
TRBD1,TRBJ2-2,-,TRBV7-9,TGTGCCAGCAGCTTAAATACAGGGGGCACCGGGGAGCTGTTTTTT,CASSLNTGGTGELFF
-,TRBJ1-5,-,TRBV27,TGTGCCAGCAGTTTAAGAGGTGAGGGTCAGCCCCAGCATTTT,CASSLRGEGQPQHF
TRBD2,TRBJ2-3,-,TRBV5-8,TGTGCCAGCAGCTCTGGGGGGACTAGCGGCACAGATACGCAGTATTTT,CASSSGGTSGTDTQYF
TRBD2,TRBJ2-7,-,TRBV6-5,TGTGCCAGCAGTTACGGACTAGCGGGGATGACCTACGAGCAGTACTTC,CASSYGLAGMTYEQYF
TRBD1,TRBJ1-1,-,TRBV18,TGTGCCAGCTCCCCCAGGGGGGCTGAAGCTTTCTTT,CASSPRGAEAFF
TRBD1,TRBJ1-6,-,TRBV7-8,TGTGCCAGCAGCACTTGGACAGGTTCCTCCTATAATTCACCCCTCCACTTT,CASSTWTGSSYNSPLHF
TRBD2,TRBJ2-7,-,TRBV7-2,TGTGCCAGCAGCTTGGGGCCATTGGCGGGGGGTACCTACGAGCAGTACTTC,CASSLGPLAGGTYEQYF
TRBD2,TRBJ2-3,-,TRBV4-2,TGTGCCAGCAGCCGCTCGGGACTAGCGGGGGGGAGGGGGAACACAGATACGCAGTATTTT,CASSRSGLAGGRGNTDTQYF
-,TRBJ1-1,-,TRBV18,TGTGCCAGCTCACCTACGACATCTGAAGCTTTCTTT,CASSPTTSEAFF
-,TRBJ1-1,-,TRBV7-9,TGTGCCAGCGCCCGGGGGAAGGTGGGGACTGAAGCTTTCTTT,CASARGKVGTEAFF
-,TRBJ1-3,-,TRBV19,TGTGCCAGTAGTATGACTACTTCTGGAAACACCATATATTTT,CASSMTTSGNTIYF
TRBD2,TRBJ2-5,once,TRBV3-1/TRBV3-2,TGTGCCAGCAGCCAAGTAGCGGGGAGGGGAGAGACCCAGTACTTC,CASSQVAGRGETQYF
TRBD1,TRBJ1-2,-,TRBV13,TGTGCCAGCAGCTTAGATCGGACAGGGGGCCGATCCTACACCTTC,CASSLDRTGGRSYTF
TRBD1,TRBJ1-1,-,TRBV12-3/TRBV12-4,TGTGCCAGCAGCCTCGGGACAGACACTGAAGCTTTCTTT,CASSLGTDTEAFF
-,TRBJ2-7,-,TRBV24-1,TGTGCCACCAGTTCTCGGACGGGATCCTACGAGCAGTACTTC,CATSSRTGSYEQYF
-,TRBJ1-3,-,TRBV5-5,TGTGCCAGCAGCTCGGGACACGCGGGTGGGAACACCATATATTTT,CASSSGHAGGNTIYF
TRBD1,TRBJ1-4,few,TRBV7-9,TGTGCCAGCAGCTTGGACAGGGTTAAAGAAAAACTGTTTTTT,CASSLDRVKEKLFF
-,TRBJ1-5,few,TRBV28,TGTGCCAGCAGTTTGATAACAATCCAGGGTCAGCCCCAGCATTTT,CASSLITIQGQPQHF
-,TRBJ2-3,-,TRBV13,TGTGCCAGCAGCCCCCTGGGGGGGGCCAGCACAGATACGCAGTATTTT,CASSPLGGASTDTQYF
TRBD1,TRBJ1-3,-,TRBV6-5,TGTGCCAGCAGCCGTGGGCAGGGGGCTGGAAACACCATATATTTT,CASSRGQGAGNTIYF